Listed here is a single TCR beta chain. Its antigen is still unknown. This sample is part of a study of cytomegalovirus exposure and HLA in healthy donors. As for the study in general: Of the donors genotyped, some 400 in all, around 77% fell in the Caucasian-associated ancestry cluster. Whole-study results and caveats: Analyzed later, most CMV-associated TCR beta chains appeared HLA-restricted.

Primers for the PCR totalled 60 Vbeta and 13 Jbeta. In the original analysis: The authors later counted around 80 million unique TCR beta chains, roughly 10 million of them shared. Some clones are missing from TCRdb's copy, which holds only in-frame ones; the method was immunoSEQ multiplex PCR. That table gives V, J and clone size, and the DNA gave D and trimming. This sample carries roughly 150,000 clones, 73% of them seen once, and the ten largest clones take around 5%. Germline CDR1 and CDR2: LGHNA and YSLEER. V was trimmed by 2 bases and J by 9 bases, leaving 14 bases between them. This CDR3 comprises 14 residues.

This sequence originates from a woman aged 18-29 years in good health and CMV-seropositive. The sample was PBMCs. V and J are TRBV4-3 and TRBJ2-4; D is perhaps TRBD1 (6 bases). DNA of the CDR3: TGCGCCAGCAGCCAACAAGACAGGCCGGGCATTCAGTACTTC. Translating it yields CASSQQDRPGIQYF.